These T cell receptor beta chains were read from a single sample in a study of response to subunit inactivated influenza vaccine. One entry per CDR3 protein results from TCRdb running MiXCR on the RT-PCR reads. The top ten hold approximately 25% of the sample, which has roughly 190,000 distinct CDR3 sequences, about 15% seen once. The specimen comprised CD8+ T cells sorted from PBMCs, sampled less than 6 days after vaccination. These TCRs come from a man aged 50 to 59 who received an inactivated influenza vaccine. Both conserved end residues are part of each CDR3.

TRBJ2-7,TRBV27,CASSSGAGDYEQYF
TRBJ1-5,TRBV12-3/TRBV12-4,CASSSIGDGNQPQHF
TRBJ2-3,TRBV28,CASSLWPGTGAWGTDTQYF
TRBJ2-7,TRBV11-2,CASSLKAVVDSTYEQYF
TRBJ2-7,TRBV7-8,CASSLAGEQYF
TRBJ1-3,TRBV5-6,CASSFGTGTGLYF
TRBJ2-5,TRBV12-3/TRBV12-4,CATGGTLQETQYF
TRBJ2-7,TRBV4-1,CASSHGNPGQVYEQYF
TRBJ2-1,TRBV20-1,CSANWGTYEQFF
TRBJ2-7,TRBV3-1,CASSDTFRANYEQYF
TRBJ2-5,TRBV29-1,CSAHGTSGTQETQYF
TRBJ2-1,TRBV4-2,CASSAGTSDYNEQFF
TRBJ2-1,TRBV27,CASSSPPGGLSYNEQFF
TRBJ2-7,TRBV6-5,CASSYNSARGDPYEQYF
TRBJ1-5,TRBV27,CASSPQGYSNQPQHF
TRBJ2-7,TRBV20-1,CSARDYSSYEQYF
TRBJ1-1,TRBV7-9,CASSLEIGRNTEAFF
TRBJ2-7,TRBV30,CAWSVGVSYEQYF
TRBJ2-3,TRBV27,CASSLEGWADTQYF
TRBJ2-3,TRBV6-5,CASSYSTIPGTDTQYF
TRBJ2-1,TRBV6-2/TRBV6-3,CASRSFIAGPNEQFF
TRBJ2-5,TRBV28,CASSPLRGWETQYF
TRBJ2-3,TRBV10-1,CASSKEGRGPTDTQYF
TRBJ2-7,TRBV5-1,CASSSEKGYEQYF
TRBJ2-1,TRBV20-1,CSVAYNEQFF
TRBJ1-4,TRBV4-3,CASSQELGNGVNEKLFF
TRBJ2-1,TRBV19,CASTRTSPYNEQFF
TRBJ1-1,TRBV20-1,CSAARETGFMNTEAFF
TRBJ1-1,TRBV6-1,CASSSHSGGASEAFF
TRBJ1-2,TRBV7-9,CASSFLVDYGYTF
TRBJ1-1,TRBV28,CASTRKTRVNTEAFF
TRBJ1-2,TRBV7-9,CASSLALSYGYTF
TRBJ2-3,TRBV5-6,CASSFQDTQYF
TRBJ2-1,TRBV2,CASCFGTSGRAPPDEQFF
TRBJ2-7,TRBV28,CASSFGLAGSYEQYF
TRBJ2-7,TRBV25-1,CASSELGTSGGYEQYF
TRBJ2-3,TRBV7-9,CASSLVQLTTDTQYF
TRBJ1-4,TRBV5-1,CASRYGQALGEKLFF
TRBJ2-5,TRBV20-1,CSALRDRGDQETQYF
TRBJ2-3,TRBV10-3,CAIRPGQGPTDTQYF
TRBJ2-1,TRBV12-3/TRBV12-4,CASSLNELAVYNEQFF
TRBJ1-1,TRBV12-3/TRBV12-4,CASSLPGQGYAFF
TRBJ1-1,TRBV9,CASSDRQGLNTEAFF
TRBJ2-3,TRBV7-9,CASSSGSEVDTQYF
TRBJ2-7,TRBV5-6,CASRAGTGLPYEQYF
TRBJ2-2,TRBV7-3,CASSYKPPNRGTGELFF
TRBJ2-7,TRBV6-1,CASSLRRGSTYEQYF
TRBJ2-5,TRBV28,CASSLQGDETQYF